This TCR beta chain was sequenced during a study of read filtering for tumor transcriptome and immune sequencing. The CDR3 consists of 15 residues. Trimming took 1 base from V and 4 from J, leaving 14 bases between them. In germline, CDR1 is SNHLY, CDR2 FYNNEI. This clonotype has a count of ten or more. The library was built from about 400 ng RNA with molecular barcoded adaptors for alpha/delta and beta/gamma chains. TCRdb called the reads again in MiXCR, with one record for every CDR3 protein. The profile shows tens of thousands of distinct CDR3 sequences, about 15% of them singletons. The chain joins TRBV2 to TRBJ2-7, with D possibly TRBD2 on 5 matching bases. Sequenced: a population of CD138-negative cells sorted from bone marrow. This receptor was identified in a donor at least 40 years old with multiple myeloma. CDR3 sequence: CASSEVRGLGYEQYF. The CDR3 nucleotides are TGTGCCAGCAGTGAAGTAAGAGGACTTGGATACGAGCAGTACTTC.